This TCR beta chain was recovered during a study of blood T cell repertoires in COVID-19 (dated by TCRdb to the early 2020s). Some background on the complete study: Samples covering the acute and convalescent phases of COVID-19 were provided by collaborators in the United States, Italy and Spain. Samples came from the ongoing ImmuneRACE study (first 160 participants) plus 1,254 subjects from 6 global collaborators. Where available, HLA class I and class II types were taken from metadata supplied by the sample provider and were not determined by assay-based typing. A de-identified subject ID, COVID-19 status, age in years and sex were almost always included in the sample metadata. The prospective study material was composed of cDNA or gDNA derived from T cells, B-cell-depleted T cells, or PBMCs. A freely available public database, intended as a resource for researchers studying the immune response to SARS-CoV-2, is where the repertoires were released. The dataset comprised deeply sampled blood TCRbeta repertoires from subjects exposed to, actively infected with, or recovered from COVID-19.

Enrolling through a virtual design, the prospective study's participants ranged in age from about 18 to 89 years and lived across about two dozen United States geographic areas. In the prospective study, cohorts were assigned on the basis of participant-reported clinical history obtained from a screening survey and a study questionnaire. ImmuneRACE Cohort 3 recovered participants were defined by two consecutive negative NP/OP PCR tests, healthcare professional clearance, or symptom resolution. Mobile phlebotomists in the prospective study collected whole blood, serum and a nasopharyngeal or oropharyngeal swab from every participant. Prospective study participants could optionally give additional blood draws and questionnaires over an approximately two-month period. Before DNA extraction, blood samples from the prospective study were shipped at room temperature or frozen. What the work shows at the level of the full study, not this receptor alone: The amount of clinical and demographic metadata varied by source and participant and was provided uncurated.

The germline V gene provides CDR1 SGHTA and CDR2 FQGTGA. Trimming takes 2 bases from V and 1 base from J, and the germline ends sit 2 bases apart. The CDR3, cysteine through phenylalanine, is 12 amino acids long. Only the CDR3 DNA is retained, 36 bases long and in frame from the first base. In regard to this clone: Its specific antigen is unknown. The sample holds no much larger clone one base away, and base qualities are not on file.

TCRbeta CDR3 regions were amplified from genomic DNA using the immunoSEQ Assay, a bias-controlled multiplex PCR. Regarding the original processing steps: The number of nucleated cells in each sample was estimated from the amplification of reference gene primers within the assay. Sequence reads were collapsed and filtered to measure the absolute abundance of every unique TCRbeta CDR3 rearrangement. For each sample, productive Simpson clonality was calculated by taking the square root of Simpson's diversity index across productive rearrangements. Sourced from immuneACCESS, this table was stored by TCRdb with only in-frame sequences that have V and J called. A share of the clones is absent; for the studies checked, an unresolved V gene accounts for under half, and the remainder has no known explanation. V, J and clone size reflect that table, while D and trimming were determined from the DNA. In all, the sample holds roughly 330,000 clones, and 88% of those were seen once. The ten largest clones take up 5% of the sample.

The V gene is TRBV7-3 and the J gene is TRBJ1-1, with no confidently assigned D gene. The sequenced material came from PBMCs or T cells enriched from blood (not recorded which). The source is a man aged 25 to 40 who had recovered from COVID-19. This receptor has the CDR3 CASSLQNTEAFF. The DNA is as follows: TGTGCCAGCAGCTTACAGAACACTGAAGCTTTCTTT.